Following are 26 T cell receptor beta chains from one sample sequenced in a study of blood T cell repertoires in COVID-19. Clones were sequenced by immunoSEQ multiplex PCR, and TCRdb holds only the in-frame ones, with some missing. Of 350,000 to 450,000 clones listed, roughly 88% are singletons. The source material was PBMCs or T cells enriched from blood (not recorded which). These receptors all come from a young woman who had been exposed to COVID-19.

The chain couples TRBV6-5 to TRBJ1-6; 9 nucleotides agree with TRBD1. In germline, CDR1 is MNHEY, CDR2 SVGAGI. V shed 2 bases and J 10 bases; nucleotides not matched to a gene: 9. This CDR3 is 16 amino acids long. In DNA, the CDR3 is TGTGCCAGCAGTTACACAGGGGGCGGACCCCTATCACCCCTCCACTTT. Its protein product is CASSYTGGGPLSPLHF.

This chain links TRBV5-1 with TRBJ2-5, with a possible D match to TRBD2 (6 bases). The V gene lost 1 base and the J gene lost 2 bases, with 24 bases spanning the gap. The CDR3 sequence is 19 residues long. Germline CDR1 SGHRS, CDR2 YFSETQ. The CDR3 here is CASSLSHSSSGTPQETQYF. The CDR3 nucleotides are TGCGCCAGCAGCTTGTCCCACTCCTCTTCCGGGACTCCTCAAGAGACCCAGTACTTC.

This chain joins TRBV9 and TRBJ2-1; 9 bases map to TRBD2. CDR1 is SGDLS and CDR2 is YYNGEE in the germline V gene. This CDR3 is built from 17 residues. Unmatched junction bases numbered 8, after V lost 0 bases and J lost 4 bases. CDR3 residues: CASSVAPIAGEYNEQFF. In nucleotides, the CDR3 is TGTGCCAGCAGCGTAGCTCCTATAGCGGGGGAGTACAATGAGCAGTTCTTC. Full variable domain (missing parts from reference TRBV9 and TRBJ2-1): DSGVTQTPKHLITATGQRVTLRCSPRSGDLSVYWYQQSLDQGLQFLIQYYNGEERAKGNILERFSAQQFPDLHSELNLSSLELGDSALYFCASSVAPIAGEYNEQFFGPGTRLTVL.

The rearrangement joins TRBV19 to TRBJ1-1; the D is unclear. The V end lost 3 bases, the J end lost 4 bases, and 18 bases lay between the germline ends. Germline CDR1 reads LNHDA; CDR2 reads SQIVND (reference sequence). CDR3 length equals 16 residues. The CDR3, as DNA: TGTGCCAGTAGTATCTCTTCCAGGCCACAAAGCACTGAAGCTTTCTTT. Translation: CASSISSRPQSTEAFF.

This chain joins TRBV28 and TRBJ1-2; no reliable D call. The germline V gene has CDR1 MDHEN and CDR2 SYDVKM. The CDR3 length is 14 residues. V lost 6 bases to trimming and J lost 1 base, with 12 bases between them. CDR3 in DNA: TGTGCCAGCAGCAAGATAGGAGTTAACTATGGCTACACCTTC. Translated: CASSKIGVNYGYTF.

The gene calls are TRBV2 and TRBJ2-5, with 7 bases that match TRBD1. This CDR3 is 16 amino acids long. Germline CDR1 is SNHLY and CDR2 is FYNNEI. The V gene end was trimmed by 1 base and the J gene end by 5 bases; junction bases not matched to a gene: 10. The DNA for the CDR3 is TGTGCCAGCAGTGAAGGACAGGGTTGGGGAAGGGAGACCCAGTACTTC. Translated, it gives CASSEGQGWGRETQYF.

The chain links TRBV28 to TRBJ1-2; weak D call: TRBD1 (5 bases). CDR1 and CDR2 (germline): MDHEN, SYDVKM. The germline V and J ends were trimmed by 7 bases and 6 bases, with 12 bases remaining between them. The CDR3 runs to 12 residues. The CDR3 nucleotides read TGTGCCAGCACATCCGGGGGGAATGGCTACACCTTC. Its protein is CASTSGGNGYTF.

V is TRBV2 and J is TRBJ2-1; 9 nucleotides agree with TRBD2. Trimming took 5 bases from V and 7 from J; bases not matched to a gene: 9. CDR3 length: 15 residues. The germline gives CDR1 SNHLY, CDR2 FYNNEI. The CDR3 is CASSWVSGGRNEQFF. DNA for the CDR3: TGTGCCAGCAGTTGGGTTAGCGGGGGTAGGAATGAGCAGTTCTTC.

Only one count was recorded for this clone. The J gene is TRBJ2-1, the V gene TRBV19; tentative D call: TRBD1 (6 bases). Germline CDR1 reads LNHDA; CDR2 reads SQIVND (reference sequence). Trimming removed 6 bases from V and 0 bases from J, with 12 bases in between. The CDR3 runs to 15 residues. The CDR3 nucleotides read TGTGCCAGTAGAATACAGGACAGCTCCTACAATGAGCAGTTCTTC. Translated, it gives CASRIQDSSYNEQFF.

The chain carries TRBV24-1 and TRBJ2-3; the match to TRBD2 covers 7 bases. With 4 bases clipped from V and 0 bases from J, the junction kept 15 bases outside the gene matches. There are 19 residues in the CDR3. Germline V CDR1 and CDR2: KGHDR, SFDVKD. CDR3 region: CATSDPRLASHTSTDTQYF. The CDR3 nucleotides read TGTGCCACCAGTGACCCACGACTAGCTTCACACACTAGCACAGATACGCAGTATTTT.

The CDR3 region has the DNA TGTGCCAGCGCCGGGGGAACCGCTAACTATGGCTACACCTTC. Translating gives CASAGGTANYGYTF. The chain joins TRBV28 to TRBJ1-2; D is possibly TRBD1 (5 bases). From germline, CDR1 is MDHEN and CDR2 SYDVKM. Trimming left V 8 bases short and J 0 bases short, with 13 bases between. The length of the CDR3 is 14 residues.

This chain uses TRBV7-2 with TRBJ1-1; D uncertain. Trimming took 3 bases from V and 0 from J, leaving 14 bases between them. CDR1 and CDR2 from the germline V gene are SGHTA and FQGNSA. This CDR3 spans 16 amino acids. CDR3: CASSFSAGRVNTEAFF. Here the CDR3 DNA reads TGTGCCAGCAGCTTTAGCGCAGGACGGGTGAACACTGAAGCTTTCTTT.

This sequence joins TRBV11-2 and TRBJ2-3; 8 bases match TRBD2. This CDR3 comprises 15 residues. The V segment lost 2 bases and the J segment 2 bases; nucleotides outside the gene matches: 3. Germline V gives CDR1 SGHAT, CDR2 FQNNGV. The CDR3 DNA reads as TGTGCCAGCAGCTTAAACGGGGGGGCCACAGATACGCAGTATTTT. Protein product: CASSLNGGATDTQYF.

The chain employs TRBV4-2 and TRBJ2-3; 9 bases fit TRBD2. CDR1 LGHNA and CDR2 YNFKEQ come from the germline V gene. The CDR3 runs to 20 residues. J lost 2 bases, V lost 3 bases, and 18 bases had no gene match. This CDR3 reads CASSQERSGQLAGHTDTQYF. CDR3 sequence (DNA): TGTGCCAGCAGCCAGGAAAGGTCGGGCCAGCTAGCGGGGCACACAGATACGCAGTATTTT.

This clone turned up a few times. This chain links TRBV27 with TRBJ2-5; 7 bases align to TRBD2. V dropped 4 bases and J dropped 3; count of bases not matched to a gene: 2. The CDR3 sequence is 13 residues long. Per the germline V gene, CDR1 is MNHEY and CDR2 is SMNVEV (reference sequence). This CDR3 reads CASSSGLEETQYF. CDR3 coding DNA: TGTGCCAGCAGTTCTGGACTAGAAGAGACCCAGTACTTC.

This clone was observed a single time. CDR3 sequence: CASSQDVGRYSGYTF. The CDR3 DNA sequence: TGTGCCAGCAGCCAAGATGTTGGCAGGTACTCTGGCTACACCTTC. This sequence joins TRBV14 and TRBJ1-2; D gene ambiguous. This CDR3 is built from 15 residues. The germline V gene encodes CDR1 SGHDN and CDR2 FVKESK. V gave up 0 bases and J gave up 7 bases, with 15 bases separating them.

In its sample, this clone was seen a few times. The CDR3 DNA follows: TGTGCCAGCAGTGAAGGGACAAATTCACCCCTCCACTTT. Amino acid sequence: CASSEGTNSPLHF. The rearrangement links TRBV6-4 to TRBJ1-6; a possible D gene is TRBD1 (6 bases). From germline, CDR1 is MRHNA and CDR2 SNTAGT. The length of the CDR3 is 13 residues. V was clipped by 3 bases and J by 7 bases, with 7 bases between them.

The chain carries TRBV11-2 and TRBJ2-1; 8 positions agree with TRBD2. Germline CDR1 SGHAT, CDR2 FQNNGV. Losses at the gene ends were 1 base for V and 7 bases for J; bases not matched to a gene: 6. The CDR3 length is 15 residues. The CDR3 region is CASSLASGSWNEQFF. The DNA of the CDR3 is TGTGCCAGCAGCTTAGCCAGCGGGAGTTGGAATGAGCAGTTCTTC.

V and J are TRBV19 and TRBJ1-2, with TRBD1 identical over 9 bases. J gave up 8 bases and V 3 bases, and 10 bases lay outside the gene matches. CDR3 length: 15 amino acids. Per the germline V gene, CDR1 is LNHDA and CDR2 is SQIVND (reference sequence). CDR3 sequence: CASSIPTGGVGGYTF. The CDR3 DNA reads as TGTGCCAGTAGTATCCCTACAGGGGGCGTTGGAGGCTACACCTTC.

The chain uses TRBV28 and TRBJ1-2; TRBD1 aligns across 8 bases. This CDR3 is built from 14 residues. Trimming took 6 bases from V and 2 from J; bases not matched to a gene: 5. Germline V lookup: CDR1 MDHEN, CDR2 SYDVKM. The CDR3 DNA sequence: TGTGCCAGCAGACCGGGACAGGCAAACTATGGCTACACCTTC. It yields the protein CASRPGQANYGYTF.

The CDR3 reads CASSQEGAGGNSPLHF. The CDR3 bases are TGCGCCAGCAGCCAAGAAGGGGCAGGGGGTAATTCACCCCTCCACTTT. The J gene is TRBJ1-6, the V gene TRBV4-1; TRBD1 matches at 7 bases. This CDR3 contains 16 residues. The junction had 5 bases not matched to a gene; V was cut back by 0 bases and J by 6 bases. Per germline, CDR1 MGHRA and CDR2 YSYEKL.

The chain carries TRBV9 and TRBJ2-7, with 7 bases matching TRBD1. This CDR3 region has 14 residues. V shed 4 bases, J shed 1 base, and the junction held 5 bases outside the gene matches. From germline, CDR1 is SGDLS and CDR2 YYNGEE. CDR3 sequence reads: CASSRQGGSYEQYF. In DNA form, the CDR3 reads TGTGCCAGCAGCAGACAGGGTGGGTCCTACGAGCAGTACTTC.

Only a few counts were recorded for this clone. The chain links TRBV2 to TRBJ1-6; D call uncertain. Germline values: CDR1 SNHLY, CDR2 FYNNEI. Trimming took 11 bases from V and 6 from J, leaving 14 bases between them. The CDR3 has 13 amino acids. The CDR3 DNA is TGTGCCTCTGGGTTGGGAGCTAATTCACCCCTCCACTTT. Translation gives CASGLGANSPLHF.

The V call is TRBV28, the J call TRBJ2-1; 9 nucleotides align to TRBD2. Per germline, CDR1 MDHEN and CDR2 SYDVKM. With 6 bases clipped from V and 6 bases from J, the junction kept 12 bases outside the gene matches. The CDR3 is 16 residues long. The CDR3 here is CASSPPGLATFNEQFF. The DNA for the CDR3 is TGTGCCAGCAGCCCACCGGGACTAGCCACGTTCAATGAGCAGTTCTTC.

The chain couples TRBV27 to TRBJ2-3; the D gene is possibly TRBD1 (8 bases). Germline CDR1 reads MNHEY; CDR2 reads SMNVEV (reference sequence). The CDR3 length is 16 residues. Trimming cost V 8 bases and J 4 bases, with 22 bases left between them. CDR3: CASRKQGGIRSDTQYF. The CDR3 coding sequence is TGTGCCAGCCGAAAACAGGGGGGGATCCGATCAGATACGCAGTATTTT.

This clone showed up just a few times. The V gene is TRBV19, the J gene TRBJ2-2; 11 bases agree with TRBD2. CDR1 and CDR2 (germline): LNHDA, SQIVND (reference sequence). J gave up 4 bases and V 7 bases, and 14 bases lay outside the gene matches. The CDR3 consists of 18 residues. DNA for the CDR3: TGTGCCAGTAACAGGGTTAGCGGGAGGGCTTCGAGCACCGGGGAGCTGTTTTTT. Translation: CASNRVSGRASSTGELFF.